What follows are 9 T cell receptor beta chains derived from one specimen sequenced in a study of T-cell memory formation after mild COVID-19. MiXCR, applied by TCRdb to the 5' RACE reads, yields one record per CDR3 protein. The sample yields about 620,000 distinct CDR3 sequences, around 17% seen once. The specimen was PBMCs or a T cell subset sorted from them (not recorded which). Receptors originate from an adult woman who had mild COVID-19 (a few samples of this study predate the infection). Cell type and time point are not known.

This chain joins TRBV4-1 and TRBJ2-6; D may be TRBD1 (6 bases). V lost 4 bases to trimming and J lost 0 bases, with 16 bases between them. The CDR3 is made up of 18 amino acids. CDR1 MGHRA and CDR2 YSYEKL come from the germline V gene. The CDR3 DNA is TGCGCCAGCAGCCGCGGACTTCCAGGGGTCTCTGGGGCCAACGTCCTGACTTTC. Its translation: CASSRGLPGVSGANVLTF.

The chain combines TRBV7-9 with TRBJ1-2; unclear D gene. Germline V gives CDR1 SEHNR, CDR2 FQNEAQ (reference sequence). Trimming left V 2 bases short and J 1 base short, with 8 bases between. This CDR3 is 14 amino acids long. The CDR3 sequence is CASSLQEINYGYTF. In nucleotides, the CDR3 is TGTGCCAGCAGCTTACAGGAGATTAACTATGGCTACACCTTC.

The chain couples TRBV18 to TRBJ1-1; D gene ambiguous. The V end lost 5 bases, the J end lost 1 base, and 8 bases lay between the germline ends. The CDR3 totals 13 residues. The germline CDR1 and CDR2 sequences are KGHSH and LQKENI. The CDR3 loop is CASSKGQNTEAFF. Written as DNA, the CDR3 is TGTGCCAGCTCAAAGGGCCAGAACACTGAAGCTTTCTTT.

This clonotype was observed a few times. CDR3 in DNA: TGTGCCAGCAACACTCGCGGGGGACTGAACACCGGGGAGCTGTTTTTT. Protein: CASNTRGGLNTGELFF. V gene TRBV27 combines with J gene TRBJ2-2, with 7 positions matching TRBD2. CDR1 is MNHEY, CDR2 SMNVEV, per germline (reference sequence). CDR3 size: 16 residues. V shed 7 bases, J shed 1 base, and the junction held 9 bases outside the gene matches.

This clonotype was seen ten or more times. The chain joins TRBV12-3 or TRBV12-4 to TRBJ2-5, with 7 bases fitting TRBD2. The CDR3 spans 12 residues. V lost 6 bases, J lost 5 bases, and 3 bases stayed unmatched. In DNA form, the CDR3 reads TGTGCCAGCAGCTGGGGGGGTGAGACCCAGTACTTC. Its protein product is CASSWGGETQYF.

The J gene is TRBJ2-7, the V gene TRBV7-2; 8 nucleotides agree with TRBD2. This CDR3 region has 15 residues. The germline V gene encodes CDR1 SGHTA and CDR2 FQGNSA. V shed 3 bases, J shed 2 bases, and the junction held 6 bases outside the gene matches. CDR3 in amino acids: CASSFTGRGAYEQYF. The CDR3 nucleotides read TGTGCCAGCAGCTTTACCGGGAGGGGAGCCTACGAGCAGTACTTC.

This clonotype was recorded many times. The chain carries TRBV5-1 and TRBJ2-7; D is uncertain. Trimming shortened V by 6 bases and J by 3 bases, and 19 bases separated the two germline ends. This CDR3 comprises 15 residues. In germline, CDR1 is SGHRS, CDR2 YFSETQ. The chain's CDR3 is CASKMGLYANYEQYF. DNA of the CDR3: TGCGCCAGCAAAATGGGTCTCTACGCCAACTACGAGCAGTACTTC.

The J gene is TRBJ2-7, the V gene TRBV9, with D unclear. V was clipped by 3 bases and J by 2 bases, with 12 bases between them. Germline V lookup: CDR1 SGDLS, CDR2 YYNGEE. The CDR3 runs to 14 residues. In DNA, the CDR3 is TGTGCCAGCAGCGGGGGTGGGGTTCCCTACGAGCAGTACTTC. Translating gives CASSGGGVPYEQYF.

This clonotype was seen a single time. V gene TRBV29-1 combines with J gene TRBJ1-2; no clear D. V lost 5 bases, J lost 2 bases, and 6 bases lay in between. The CDR3 has 11 amino acids. The germline V gene encodes CDR1 SQVTM and CDR2 ANQGSEA. CDR3 nucleotide sequence: TGCAGCGTTTCAGGAAACTATGGCTACACCTTC. Protein: CSVSGNYGYTF.